A single sample gave rise to the 26 T cell receptor beta chains below, sequenced in a study of persistence of HIV-infected CD4 T cells. Sequencing used immunoSEQ version 4 in survey mode. Generated by immunoSEQ multiplex PCR, the TCRdb table keeps only in-frame clones and is missing some. The table records 40,000 to 50,000 clones, under 85% of them present only once. No antigen is known for these receptors. The stimulus was lysate of CMV-infected fibroblasts, around 10 ug/mL. Memory cells lacking CD40L and CD69 with high CD45RO were sorted. Material: CD4+ T cells sorted from PBMCs after approximately 19-hour stimulation, obtained from a patient who received antiretroviral therapy. These receptors were collected from an adult man with HIV who was CMV-seropositive.

The gene calls are TRBV10-3 and TRBJ1-2, with D hard to call. Germline CDR1 is ENHRY and CDR2 is SYGVKD. The CDR3 totals 14 residues. Trimming cost V 0 bases and J 1 base, with 6 bases left between them. CDR3 coding DNA: TGTGCCATCAGTGAGTCACTGGATAACTATGGCTACACCTTC. This translates into CAISESLDNYGYTF.

The J gene is TRBJ1-4, the V gene TRBV3-1 (or the pseudogene TRBV3-2), with unresolved D. CDR1 is LGHDT, CDR2 YNNKEL, per germline (reference sequence). V gave up 0 bases and J gave up 13 bases, with 9 bases separating them. The CDR3 is 12 residues long. DNA for the CDR3: TGTGCCAGCAGCCAAGAATCCCGCGGACTGTTTTTT. This encodes CASSQESRGLFF.

The V and J genes are TRBV4-2 and TRBJ1-3; D may be TRBD1 (6 bases). The CDR3 consists of 15 residues. Germline V CDR1 and CDR2: LGHNA, YNFKEQ. The V and J ends lost 0 bases and 1 base respectively, with 7 bases between them. The CDR3 loop is CASSQERGSGNTIYF. For the CDR3, the DNA is TGTGCCAGCAGCCAAGAAAGGGGGTCTGGAAACACCATATATTTT.

The J gene is TRBJ2-3, the V gene TRBV6-6; maybe TRBD2 (7 bases). Trimming pared 2 bases from V and 6 bases from J, leaving 18 bases between. Germline assignment: CDR1 MNHNY and CDR2 SVGAGI (reference sequence). CDR3 length: 16 residues. CDR3 nucleotide sequence: TGTGCCAGCAGTTACAGGGGGGGACAAGGCAAGGATACGCAGTATTTT. Translation: CASSYRGGQGKDTQYF.

The genes are TRBV28 and TRBJ1-2, with unresolved D. The CDR3 covers 12 residues. CDR1 is MDHEN and CDR2 is SYDVKM in the germline V gene. Trimming shortened V by 5 bases and J by 4 bases, and 8 bases separated the two germline ends. The CDR3 DNA sequence: TGTGCCAGCAGTCGGGCCATCTATGGCTACACCTTC. It translates to CASSRAIYGYTF.

The chain links TRBV19 to TRBJ2-7; D may match TRBD1 or TRBD2 (5 bases each). Germline values: CDR1 LNHDA, CDR2 SQIVND (reference sequence). CDR3 length equals 16 residues. The V end lost 3 bases, the J end lost 0 bases, and 15 bases lay between the germline ends. CDR3 coding DNA: TGTGCCAGTAGTATGCGACTGGGGGTCAGCTCCTACGAGCAGTACTTC. This codes for CASSMRLGVSSYEQYF.

The chain joins TRBV30 to TRBJ1-6, with 10 bases that match TRBD1. CDR3 length: 15 amino acids. CDR1 and CDR2 (germline): GTSNPN, SVGIG (reference sequence). Trimming at V came to 1 base and at J to 11 bases, leaving 8 bases not matched to a gene. CDR3 sequence: CAWSARGQGWTPLHF. CDR3 in DNA: TGTGCCTGGAGTGCCAGGGGACAGGGGTGGACACCCCTCCACTTT.

The J gene is TRBJ1-6, the V gene TRBV5-4; 9 bases are a match to TRBD1. Germline CDR1 reads SGHNT; CDR2 reads YYREEE (reference sequence). The trim removed 5 bases at V and 4 bases at J, leaving 7 bases unmatched. The CDR3 length is 16 residues. CDR3 amino acids: CASRREGTGYNSPLHF. CDR3 coding DNA: TGTGCCAGCAGACGAGAGGGGACAGGGTATAATTCACCCCTCCACTTT.

The CDR3 spells CASSSRGEDTEAFF. CDR3 DNA: TGTGCCAGCAGCTCGAGGGGGGAAGACACTGAAGCTTTCTTT. The V gene is TRBV11-3, the J gene TRBJ1-1; D possibly corresponds to TRBD1 (6 bases). V lost 4 bases and J lost 3, with 12 bases in between. The germline V gene encodes CDR1 SGHNT and CDR2 YENEEA. This CDR3 is 14 amino acids long.

As regards this clone: In the same sample, other DNA sequences code for this CDR3. The J gene is TRBJ2-5, the V gene TRBV9; D is possibly TRBD1 or TRBD2 (5 bases each). Germline V gives CDR1 SGDLS, CDR2 YYNGEE. Trimming left V 0 bases short and J 5 bases short, with 8 bases between. CDR3 length: 13 amino acids. CDR3 loop: CASSVARGETQYF. The CDR3 nucleotides are TGTGCCAGCAGCGTAGCGAGGGGCGAGACCCAGTACTTC. The full variable domain, completed using reference TRBV9 and TRBJ2-5, is DSGVTQTPKHLITATGQRVTLRCSPRSGDLSVYWYQQSLDQGLQFLIQYYNGEERAKGNILERFSAQQFPDLHSELNLSSLELGDSALYFCASSVARGETQYFGPGTRLLVL.

The chain joins TRBV11-2 to TRBJ2-6; 11 bases are shared with TRBD2. Trimming at V came to 2 bases and at J to 1 base, leaving 4 bases not matched to a gene. CDR3 length: 18 amino acids. Germline CDR1 and CDR2: SGHAT and FQNNGV. CDR3 nucleotides: TGTGCCAGCAGCTTATTCCTAGCGGGAGGTTCTGGGGCCAACGTCCTGACTTTC. This codes for CASSLFLAGGSGANVLTF.

The rearrangement uses TRBV5-1 and TRBJ2-1; 7 bases are shared with TRBD1. This CDR3 spans 15 amino acids. V lost 0 bases to trimming and J lost 2 bases; unmatched junction nucleotides: 2. Germline V gives CDR1 SGHRS, CDR2 YFSETQ. CDR3 amino acids: CASSLEGATYNEQFF. CDR3 nucleotides: TGCGCCAGCAGCTTGGAGGGGGCCACCTACAATGAGCAGTTCTTC.

The V and J genes are TRBV6-6 and TRBJ2-2; 7 bases are shared with TRBD2. This CDR3 has 16 amino acids. CDR1 MNHNY and CDR2 SVGAGI come from the germline V gene (reference sequence). V lost 3 bases, J lost 1 base, and 5 bases stayed unmatched. In DNA, the CDR3 is TGTGCCAGCAGTTATGGACTAGAGATGAACACCGGGGAGCTGTTTTTT. Protein: CASSYGLEMNTGELFF.

V gene TRBV3-1 (or the pseudogene TRBV3-2) combines with J gene TRBJ2-5; D perhaps matches TRBD1 (6 bases). The CDR3 has 16 residues. Trimming removed 4 bases from V and 2 bases from J, with 17 bases in between. Per the germline V gene, CDR1 is LGHDT and CDR2 is YNNKEL (reference sequence). The CDR3 region has the DNA TGTGCCAGCAGCCGAACGGACAGTAGGATGCAAGAGACCCAGTACTTC. Translated, it gives CASSRTDSRMQETQYF.

The V and J genes are TRBV9 and TRBJ2-4; a possible D gene is TRBD2 (6 bases). V was cut by 2 bases and J by 8 bases, with 11 bases left in between. From germline, CDR1 is SGDLS and CDR2 YYNGEE. The CDR3 spans 13 residues. CDR3 DNA sequence: TGTGCCAGCAGCGTTCAGGGAGGCGACATTCAGTACTTC. Its translation is CASSVQGGDIQYF.

The chain recombines TRBV5-1 with TRBJ2-5, with D perhaps matching TRBD2 (5 bases). CDR1 and CDR2 from the germline V gene are SGHRS and YFSETQ. V was cut by 5 bases and J by 7 bases, with 15 bases left in between. This CDR3 contains 13 residues. CDR3 loop: CASRETELGTQYF. The CDR3 DNA follows: TGCGCCAGCAGGGAGACTGAACTAGGGACCCAGTACTTC.

The rearrangement links TRBV7-9 to TRBJ1-4, with 7 positions matching TRBD1. The CDR3 contains 14 residues. CDR1 and CDR2 (germline): SEHNR, FQNEAQ (reference sequence). The ends lost 5 bases at V and 2 bases at J; junction bases unmatched: 2. The chain's CDR3 is CASSRDSTNEKLFF. Written as DNA, the CDR3 is TGTGCCAGCAGCCGGGACAGTACTAATGAAAAACTGTTTTTT.

The table lists this clone with a few counts. CDR3 protein: CASSEAQGRGEQYF. The CDR3, as DNA: TGTGCCAGCAGTGAAGCACAGGGCAGGGGAGAGCAGTACTTC. The chain carries TRBV6-1 and TRBJ2-7; D may be TRBD1 (6 bases). This CDR3 is built from 14 residues. V lost 0 bases and J lost 7, with 13 bases in between. Germline V lookup: CDR1 MNHNS, CDR2 SASEGT.

This chain joins TRBV4-1 and TRBJ1-5; D remains unclear. The V gene's germline CDR1 is MGHRA and CDR2 YSYEKL. The CDR3 has 14 amino acids. Deletions cut 0 bases from V and 7 bases from J, with 10 bases between. This CDR3 reads CASSQDRGRQPQHF. CDR3 coding DNA: TGCGCCAGCAGCCAAGATCGGGGAAGGCAGCCCCAGCATTTT.

In this sample, this clone turned up a few times. The chain couples TRBV6-1 to TRBJ2-7, with unresolved D. Germline lookup yields CDR1 MNHNS and CDR2 SASEGT. The CDR3 spans 12 residues. V was trimmed by 1 base and J by 3 bases, leaving 4 bases between them. This chain's CDR3 is CASSEGGYEQYF. The CDR3 DNA is TGTGCCAGCAGTGAAGGGGGCTACGAGCAGTACTTC.

This clone is judged medium-sized (0.01 to 0.1%). The chain recombines TRBV14 with TRBJ2-7, with 11 bases matching TRBD1. Losses at the gene ends were 6 bases for V and 3 bases for J; bases not matched to a gene: 7. Germline CDR1 and CDR2: SGHDN and FVKESK. The CDR3 spans 15 residues. Here the CDR3 DNA reads TGTGCCAGCAGTCGACAGGGGACAGGGGGCTACGAGCAGTACTTC. It codes for CASSRQGTGGYEQYF.

This clone was seen a few times. This chain connects TRBV7-9 to TRBJ2-1; D not certain. From germline, CDR1 is SEHNR and CDR2 FQNEAQ (reference sequence). The CDR3 covers 13 residues. With 2 bases removed from V and 4 bases from J, the gap between germline ends came to 6 bases. The CDR3 DNA reads TGTGCCAGCAGCTTAAACAGATACAATGAGCAGTTCTTC. Residues: CASSLNRYNEQFF. Filled out from reference TRBV7-9 and TRBJ2-1, the complete variable domain reads DTGVSQNPRHKITKRGQNVTFRCDPISEHNRLYWYRQTLGQGPEFLTYFQNEAQLEKSRLLSDRFSAERPKGSFSTLEIQRTEQGDSAMYLCASSLNRYNEQFFGPGTRLTVL.

This sequence joins TRBV9 and TRBJ1-1, with D perhaps TRBD1 (5 bases). The V gene's germline CDR1 is SGDLS and CDR2 YYNGEE. V was clipped by 3 bases and J by 5 bases, with 17 bases between them. CDR3 length: 15 amino acids. CDR3: CASSEVTVGGTEAFF. CDR3 sequence (DNA): TGTGCCAGCAGCGAAGTGACAGTAGGAGGGACTGAAGCTTTCTTT.

J is TRBJ1-2 and V is TRBV4-1, with unresolved D. CDR1 and CDR2 from the germline V gene are MGHRA and YSYEKL. This CDR3 is 14 amino acids long. V lost 0 bases, J lost 8 bases, and 13 bases lay in between. CDR3 nucleotides: TGCGCCAGCAGCCAAGATACGGCGGCGACGGGCTACACCTTC. It yields the protein CASSQDTAATGYTF.

The V and J genes are TRBV11-3 and TRBJ2-2, with D possibly being TRBD2 (5 bases). The CDR3 has 16 amino acids. V was clipped by 1 base and J by 2 bases, with 11 bases between them. Germline CDR1 is SGHNT and CDR2 is YENEEA. The CDR3 spells CASSLGVGSNTGELFF. In DNA form, the CDR3 reads TGTGCCAGCAGCTTAGGGGTGGGGAGTAACACCGGGGAGCTGTTTTTT.

V and J are TRBV24-1 and TRBJ1-6; TRBD1 matches 9 bases. The CDR3 length is 17 residues. Trimming at V came to 5 bases and at J to 4 bases, leaving 8 bases not matched to a gene. Per the germline V gene, CDR1 is KGHDR and CDR2 is SFDVKD. CDR3 region: CATSAPMGQGYNSPLHF. Written as DNA, the CDR3 is TGTGCCACCAGTGCACCCATGGGACAGGGATATAATTCACCCCTCCACTTT.